A selection of T cell receptor beta chains follows, all from one sample in a study of T cells in Graves' hyperthyroidism and ophthalmopathy. TCRdb ran MiXCR on the multiplex PCR reads and lists one entry per CDR3 protein. The sample yields roughly 45,000 distinct CDR3 sequences, 49% seen once. Sequenced input: peripheral blood or thyroid tissue (not recorded which). The receptors were gathered from a woman in her fifties or sixties with Graves' hyperthyroidism. The CDR3 runs from the conserved cysteine through the conserved F or W. The order of the fields is J gene, V gene, CDR3 protein.

J: TRBJ2-1; V: TRBV5-4; CDR3: CAAGSSYNEQFF
J: TRBJ2-7; V: TRBV10-3; CDR3: CATDSSENRNEQYF
J: TRBJ2-5; V: TRBV20-1; CDR3: CSGAATSGSEETQYF
J: TRBJ2-7; V: TRBV5-1; CDR3: CASSRDRGSYEQYF
J: TRBJ1-1; V: TRBV5-1; CDR3: CASSLARQGAEAFF
J: TRBJ1-2; V: TRBV11-2; CDR3: CASSRDRGNYGYTF
J: TRBJ2-7; V: TRBV7-9; CDR3: CASSWQSYVQYF
J: TRBJ2-7; V: TRBV11-2; CDR3: CASSPGNSLYEQYF
J: TRBJ1-4; V: TRBV9; CDR3: CASSPRDRGLTNEKLFF
J: TRBJ2-2; V: TRBV30; CDR3: CAWRRNANTGELFF
J: TRBJ2-5; V: TRBV2; CDR3: CARRTGQKPTQYF
J: TRBJ1-1; V: TRBV7-9; CDR3: CASSFLGQSGTEAFF
J: TRBJ1-3; V: TRBV20-1; CDR3: CSASRYTGNTIYF
J: TRBJ2-7; V: TRBV2; CDR3: CASTPGLGYEQYF
J: TRBJ2-5; V: TRBV7-6; CDR3: CASSLTSDPQETQYF
J: TRBJ1-3; V: TRBV2; CDR3: CASSGLSYGYTIYF
J: TRBJ1-1; V: TRBV20-1; CDR3: CSARDRRAANTEAFF
J: TRBJ2-5; V: TRBV20-1; CDR3: CSAGTSGTPGETQYF
J: TRBJ2-5; V: TRBV28; CDR3: CASREGLAGTETQYF
J: TRBJ1-1; V: TRBV19; CDR3: CASSIGGLEAFF
J: TRBJ1-2; V: TRBV28; CDR3: CASSVGLYGYTF
J: TRBJ2-6; V: TRBV12-3/TRBV12-4; CDR3: CASRGNSGANVLTF
J: TRBJ2-5; V: TRBV10-3; CDR3: CAICSASRTLKETQYF
J: TRBJ1-2; V: TRBV5-5; CDR3: CASSFVRTNYGYTF
J: TRBJ1-5; V: TRBV4-1; CDR3: CASSPWANQPQHF
J: TRBJ2-7; V: TRBV20-1; CDR3: CSARDPGSSSYEQYF
J: TRBJ2-7; V: TRBV9; CDR3: CASSVGLAGDSSIEQYF
J: TRBJ2-2; V: TRBV28; CDR3: CASSLIRLAGHTGEPFF
J: TRBJ1-1; V: TRBV10-1; CDR3: CASSRNSAGQGNTEAFF
J: TRBJ2-5; V: TRBV7-2; CDR3: CASRRSGKETQYF
J: TRBJ2-6; V: TRBV10-1; CDR3: CASSGNREDGTEAF
J: TRBJ1-6; V: TRBV11-2; CDR3: CASSLGRQRGISYNSPLHF
J: TRBJ2-7; V: TRBV15; CDR3: CATSPGARDREQYF
J: TRBJ2-6; V: TRBV6-5; CDR3: CASSRQANVLTF
J: TRBJ1-4; V: TRBV7-9; CDR3: CASSPEVGGANEKLFF
J: TRBJ2-1; V: TRBV5-8; CDR3: CASSLRETQYGEQFF
J: TRBJ2-7; V: TRBV20-1; CDR3: CSATRQEAYEQYF
J: TRBJ1-1; V: TRBV7-2; CDR3: CASSPAGGTEAFF
J: TRBJ1-2; V: TRBV2; CDR3: CASSEGDYGYTF
J: TRBJ2-5; V: TRBV29-1; CDR3: CSVGEGETQYF
J: TRBJ1-2; V: TRBV15; CDR3: CATSGEPNYGYTF